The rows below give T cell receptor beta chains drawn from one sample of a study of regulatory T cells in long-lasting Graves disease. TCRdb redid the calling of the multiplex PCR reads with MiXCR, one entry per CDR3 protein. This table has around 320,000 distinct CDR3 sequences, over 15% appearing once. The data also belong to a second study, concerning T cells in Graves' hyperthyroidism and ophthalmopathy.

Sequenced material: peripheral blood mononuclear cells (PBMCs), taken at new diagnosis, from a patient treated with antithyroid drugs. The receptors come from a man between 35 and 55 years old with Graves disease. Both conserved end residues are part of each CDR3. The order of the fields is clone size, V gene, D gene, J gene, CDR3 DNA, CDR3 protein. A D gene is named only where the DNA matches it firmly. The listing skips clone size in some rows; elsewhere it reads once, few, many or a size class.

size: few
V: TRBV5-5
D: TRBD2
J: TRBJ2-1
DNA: TGTGCCAGCAGCTTTCCCAGGAGTACCGGGACTAGCGGCTTCTACAATGAGCAGTTCTTC
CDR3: CASSFPRSTGTSGFYNEQFF

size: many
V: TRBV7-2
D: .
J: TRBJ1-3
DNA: TGTGCCAGCAGCTTATCGGGGGCTGCTGGAAACACCATATATTTT
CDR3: CASSLSGAAGNTIYF

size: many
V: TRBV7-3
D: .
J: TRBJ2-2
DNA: TGTGCCAGCAGCACGCGGAGAGCCGGGGAGCTGTTTTTT
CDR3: CASSTRRAGELFF

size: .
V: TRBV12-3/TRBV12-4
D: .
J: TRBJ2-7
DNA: TGTGCCAGCAGTCCTCTGACAGGCGGTCGTGTGAACGAGCAGTACTTC
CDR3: CASSPLTGGRVNEQYF

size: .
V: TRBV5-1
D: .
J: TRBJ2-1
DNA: TGCGCCAGCAGCTCTCAGGGTGGGCACTACAATGAGCAGTTCTTC
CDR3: CASSSQGGHYNEQFF

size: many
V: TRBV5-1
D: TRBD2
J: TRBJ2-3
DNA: TGCGCCAGCAGCTTGGGGAGAAGCGGGGACTTCGCAGATACGCAGTATTTT
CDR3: CASSLGRSGDFADTQYF

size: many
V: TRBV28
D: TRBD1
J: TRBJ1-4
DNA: TGTGCCAGCAGTGGGACAGGGGGCGATGGTGAAAAACTGTTTTTT
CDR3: CASSGTGGDGEKLFF

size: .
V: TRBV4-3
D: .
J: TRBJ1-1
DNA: TGCGCCAGCAGCCAACAGGGGTTGACTGAAGCTTTCTTT
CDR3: CASSQQGLTEAFF

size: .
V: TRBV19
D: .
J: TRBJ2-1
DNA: TGTGCCAGCGAATCAACCCTCCAATACAATGAGCAGTTCTTC
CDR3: CASESTLQYNEQFF

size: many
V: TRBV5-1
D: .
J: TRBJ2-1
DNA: TGCGCCAGCAGCTTGGAGGCCAGGGGCCACAATGAGCAGTTCTTC
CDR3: CASSLEARGHNEQFF

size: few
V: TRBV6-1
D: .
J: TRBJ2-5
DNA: TGTGCCAGCAGAAGGGTGCAGGGCCCGCAAGAGACCCAGTACTTC
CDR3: CASRRVQGPQETQYF

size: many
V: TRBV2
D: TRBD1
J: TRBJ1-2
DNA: TGTGCCAGCAGCCTATACACAGGGGAGAACTATGGCTACACCTTC
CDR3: CASSLYTGENYGYTF

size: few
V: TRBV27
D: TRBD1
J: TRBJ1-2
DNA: TGTGCCAGCAGTCGGCAGGCAGGGGGGGTCTATGGCTACACCTTC
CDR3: CASSRQAGGVYGYTF

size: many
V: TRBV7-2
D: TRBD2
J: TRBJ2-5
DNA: TGTGCCAGCAGCCGGACTAGCGGGGTGGGGGAGACCCAGTACTTC
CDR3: CASSRTSGVGETQYF

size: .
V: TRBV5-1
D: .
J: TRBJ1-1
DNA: TGCGCCAGCAGCCCCACCACCGACAGGCCTGAAGCTTTCTTT
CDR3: CASSPTTDRPEAFF

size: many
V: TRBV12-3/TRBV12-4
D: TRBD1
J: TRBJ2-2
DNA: TGCGCCAGCAGGGGACAGGGGGCGAACACCGGGGAGCTGTTTTTT
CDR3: CASRGQGANTGELFF

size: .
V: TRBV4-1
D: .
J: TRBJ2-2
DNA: TGCGCCAGCAGCCGTAATGTATATACCGGGGAGCTGTTTTTT
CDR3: CASSRNVYTGELFF

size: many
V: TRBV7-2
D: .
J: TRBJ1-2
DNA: TGTGCCAGCAGCGCCGGGACTGCTAACTATGGCTACACCTTC
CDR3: CASSAGTANYGYTF

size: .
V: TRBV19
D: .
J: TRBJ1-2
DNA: TGTGCCAGTAGACTCGACAGAAACTATGGCTACACCTTC
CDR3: CASRLDRNYGYTF

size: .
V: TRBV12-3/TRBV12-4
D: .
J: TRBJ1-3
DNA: TGTGCCAGTACTACTCGGGGGCAGGGAAACACCATATATTTT
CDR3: CASTTRGQGNTIYF

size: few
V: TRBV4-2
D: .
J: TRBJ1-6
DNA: TGTGCCAGCAGCCAAGTCCCAGGGTTACCTAGGTCACCCCTCCACTTT
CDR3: CASSQVPGLPRSPLHF

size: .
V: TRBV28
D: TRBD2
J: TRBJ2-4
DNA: TGTGCCAGCAGTGTAGCGGGGGGCCGGTGGATCCCAAAAAACATTCAGTACTTC
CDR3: CASSVAGGRWIPKNIQYF

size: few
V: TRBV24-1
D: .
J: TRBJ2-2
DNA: TGTGCCACCAGTGATGGGACGGCGAACACCGGGGAGCTGTTTTTT
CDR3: CATSDGTANTGELFF

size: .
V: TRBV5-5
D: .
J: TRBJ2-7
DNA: TGTGCCAGCAGCTTTTTGTACGGATTAACCGAGCAGTACTTC
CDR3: CASSFLYGLTEQYF

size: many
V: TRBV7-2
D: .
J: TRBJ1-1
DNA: TGTGCCAGCAGCTTAGTAAGCTTGTATAGTAGCGCTGAAGCTTTCTTT
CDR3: CASSLVSLYSSAEAFF

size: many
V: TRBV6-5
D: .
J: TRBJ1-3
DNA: TGTGCCAGCAGTTACAAGGGGGGGATCTCTGGAAACACCATATATTTT
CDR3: CASSYKGGISGNTIYF

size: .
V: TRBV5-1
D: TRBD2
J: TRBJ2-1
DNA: TGCGCCAGCAGCGGAGAGAGCGGGGGGCCATACAATGAGCAGTTCTTC
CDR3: CASSGESGGPYNEQFF

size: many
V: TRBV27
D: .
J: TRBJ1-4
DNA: TGTGCCAGCATATGGGACGGAAATGCAACTAATGAAAAACTGTTTTTT
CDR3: CASIWDGNATNEKLFF

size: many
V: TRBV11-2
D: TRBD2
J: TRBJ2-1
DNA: TGTGCCAGCAGCTTAGAAGGACTAGCTTCCAATGAGCAGTTCTTC
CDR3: CASSLEGLASNEQFF

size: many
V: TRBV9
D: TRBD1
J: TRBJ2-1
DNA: TGTGCCAGCAGCGTAGGCGCAGGGGGTATTCATGGTGAGCAGTTCTTC
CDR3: CASSVGAGGIHGEQFF

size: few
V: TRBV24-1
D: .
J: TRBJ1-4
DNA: TGTGCCACCAGTGATGCTACGGTGGCAGGATCTAATGAAAAACTGTTTTTT
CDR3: CATSDATVAGSNEKLFF

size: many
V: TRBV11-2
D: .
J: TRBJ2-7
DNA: TGTGCCAGCAGCTTCGGAAGGTCGGGAGCCTACGAGCAGTACTTC
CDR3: CASSFGRSGAYEQYF